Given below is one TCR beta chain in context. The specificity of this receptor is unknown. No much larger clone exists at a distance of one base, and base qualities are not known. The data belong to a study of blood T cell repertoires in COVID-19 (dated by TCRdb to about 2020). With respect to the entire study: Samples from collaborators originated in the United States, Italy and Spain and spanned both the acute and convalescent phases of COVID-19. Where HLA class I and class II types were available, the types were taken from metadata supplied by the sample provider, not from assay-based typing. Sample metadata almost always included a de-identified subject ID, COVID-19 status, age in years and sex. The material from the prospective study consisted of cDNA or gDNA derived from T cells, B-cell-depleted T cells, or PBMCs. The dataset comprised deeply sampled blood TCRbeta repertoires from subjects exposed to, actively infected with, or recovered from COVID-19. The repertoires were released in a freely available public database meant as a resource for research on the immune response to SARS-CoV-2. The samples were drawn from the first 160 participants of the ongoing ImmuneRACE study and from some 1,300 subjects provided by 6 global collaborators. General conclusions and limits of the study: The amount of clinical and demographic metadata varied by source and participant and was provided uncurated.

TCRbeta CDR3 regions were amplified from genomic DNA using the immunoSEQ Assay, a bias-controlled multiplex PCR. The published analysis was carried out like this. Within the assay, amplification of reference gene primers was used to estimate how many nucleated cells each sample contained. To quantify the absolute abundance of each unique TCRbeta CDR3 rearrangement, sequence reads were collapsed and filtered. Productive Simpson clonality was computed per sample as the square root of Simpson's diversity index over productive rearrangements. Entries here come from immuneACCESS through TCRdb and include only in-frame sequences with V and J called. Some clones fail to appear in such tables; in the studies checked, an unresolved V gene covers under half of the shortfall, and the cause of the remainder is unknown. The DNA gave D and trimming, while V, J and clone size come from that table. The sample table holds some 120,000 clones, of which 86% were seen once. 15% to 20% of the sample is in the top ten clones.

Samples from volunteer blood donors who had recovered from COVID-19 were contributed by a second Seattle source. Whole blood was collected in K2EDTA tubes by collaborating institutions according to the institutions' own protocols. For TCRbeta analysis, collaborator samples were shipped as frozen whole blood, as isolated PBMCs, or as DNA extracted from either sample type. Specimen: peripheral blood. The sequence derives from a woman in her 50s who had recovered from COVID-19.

Here is the DNA: TGTGCCAGCAGCCCGCAGGGCTACTCTGAAGCTTTCTTT. Its protein is CASSPQGYSEAFF. The rearrangement combines TRBV7-8 with TRBJ1-1, and possibly TRBD1, on 5 matching bases. Reading the germline V gene gives CDR1 SGHVS and CDR2 FQNEAQ. Reading from cysteine to phenylalanine, the CDR3 counts 13 amino acids. The retained sequence is limited to the CDR3, 39 bases, with the frame set at the first base. The V and J ends are trimmed by 5 bases and 6 bases, leaving 13 bases between them.